These 29 T cell receptor beta chains originate from one sample sequenced in a study of cytomegalovirus exposure and HLA in healthy donors (dated 2017 in TCRdb). Library construction relied on the immunoSEQ multiplex PCR assay. The multiplex PCR relied on a mix of 60 forward primers for TCR Vbeta segments and 13 reverse primers for TCR Jbeta segments. The table comes from immuneACCESS by way of TCRdb, which keeps in-frame sequences with V and J called. Part of the clones is missing from these tables; in studies checked, under half for an unresolved V gene and the rest for unknown reasons. For this sample there are about 96,000 clones; approximately 64% appear just once. Approximately 3% of the sample rests with the top ten. Sequencing was performed on PBMCs. The receptor source for this set is a man in his sixties in good health and CMV-seronegative.

A word on this clone: At one end, the junction sequence differs from germline, possibly due to a read error. This chain connects TRBV7-9 to TRBJ2-5, with a weak D call TRBD1 (6 bases). The germline V gene encodes CDR1 SEHNR and CDR2 FQNEAQ (reference sequence). The length of the CDR3 is 15 residues. This chain's CDR3 is CSSSTSNRAEETQYF. Written as DNA, the CDR3 is TGTTCCAGCAGCACAAGCAACAGGGCCGAGGAGACCCAGTACTTC. The full variable domain, with the rest looked up from reference TRBV7-9 and TRBJ2-5, is DTGVSQNPRHKITKRGQNVTFRCDPISEHNRLYWYRQTLGQGPEFLTYFQNEAQLEKSRLLSDRFSAERPKGSFSTLEIQRTEQGDSAMYLCSSSTSNRAEETQYFGPGTRLLVL.

This clone was recorded only once. In nucleotides, the CDR3 is TGTGCCAGCAGCGTAGACAGGACGAACACCGGGGAGCTGTTTTTT. Amino acid sequence: CASSVDRTNTGELFF. The rearrangement links TRBV9 to TRBJ2-2; D may be TRBD1 (5 bases). Germline V lookup: CDR1 SGDLS, CDR2 YYNGEE. The CDR3 contains 15 residues. V was trimmed by 0 bases and J by 0 bases, leaving 6 bases between them.

In its sample, this clone was seen a few times. The chain carries TRBV5-1 and TRBJ1-1; possibly TRBD1 for D (5 bases). Germline assignment: CDR1 SGHRS and CDR2 YFSETQ. This CDR3 has 18 amino acids. The V end was cut by 2 bases, the J end by 3 bases, with 23 bases between. The CDR3 DNA is TGCGCCAGCAGCTTAGGGGCCCCGGGTTCAGGACCCTACACTGAAGCTTTCTTT. Protein product: CASSLGAPGSGPYTEAFF.

The CDR3 here is CASSLTGGRSPLHF. The DNA for the CDR3 is TGCGCCAGCAGCCTTACAGGGGGACGTTCACCCCTCCACTTT. The chain has TRBV5-1 and TRBJ1-6; 8 bases line up with TRBD1. The J segment lost 9 bases and the V segment lost 4 bases, leaving 6 bases of the junction unmatched. The CDR3 has 14 residues. Germline assignment: CDR1 SGHRS and CDR2 YFSETQ. Together with reference TRBV5-1 and TRBJ1-6, the CDR3 gives the full variable domain: KAGVTQTPRYLIKTRGQQVTLSCSPISGHRSVSWYQQTPGQGLQFLFEYFSETQRNKGNFPGRFSGRQFSNSRSEMNVSTLELGDSALYLCASSLTGGRSPLHFGNGTRLTVT.

The chain has TRBV28 and TRBJ1-3; weak D call: TRBD1 (5 bases). Per germline, CDR1 MDHEN and CDR2 SYDVKM. CDR3 length: 15 residues. Trimming took 4 bases from V and 3 from J, leaving 13 bases between them. The CDR3 coding sequence is TGTGCCAGCAGTTCCCCGGGGGGGGATGGAAACACCATATATTTT. This codes for CASSSPGGDGNTIYF.

This chain connects TRBV11-3 to TRBJ1-1; 7 bases are shared with TRBD1. V gave up 2 bases and J gave up 5 bases; unmatched junction bases: 2. CDR1 SGHNT and CDR2 YENEEA come from the germline V gene. The CDR3 sequence is 13 residues long. The chain's CDR3 is CASSLSQGTEAFF. The CDR3 bases are TGTGCCAGCAGCTTATCACAGGGGACTGAAGCTTTCTTT.

A remark on this clone: Relative to the germline gene, one junction end is altered; a read error may explain this. The genes are TRBV5-6 and TRBJ2-2; 9 nucleotides line up with TRBD1. The germline V gene encodes CDR1 SGHDT and CDR2 YYEEEE. CDR3 length: 15 amino acids. In nucleotides, the CDR3 is TGTGCCAGCAGCCCCGGGACAGGGAACATCGGGGAGCTGTTTTTT. The encoded protein is CASSPGTGNIGELFF. Variable domain in full (rest from reference TRBV5-6 and TRBJ2-2): DAGVTQSPTHLIKTRGQQVTLRCSPKSGHDTVSWYQQALGQGPQFIFQYYEEEERQRGNFPDRFSGHQFPNYSSELNVNALLLGDSALYLCASSPGTGNIGELFFGEGSRLTVL.

The chain uses TRBV6-1 and TRBJ2-5; 12 nucleotides match TRBD2. This CDR3 spans 14 amino acids. Germline loops: CDR1 MNHNS, CDR2 SASEGT. Trimming at V came to 3 bases and at J to 5 bases, leaving 1 base not matched to a gene. DNA of the CDR3: TGTGCCAGCAGTGATCTAGCGGGGGGGGAGACCCAGTACTTC. Protein sequence: CASSDLAGGETQYF.

J is TRBJ2-1 and V is TRBV30; maybe TRBD2 (6 bases). The V gene's germline CDR1 is GTSNPN and CDR2 SVGIG (reference sequence). This CDR3 contains 14 residues. Trimming took 6 bases from V and 0 from J, leaving 12 bases between them. CDR3 in amino acids: CACPWRDSYNEQFF. The CDR3 DNA reads as TGTGCCTGCCCGTGGCGGGACTCCTACAATGAGCAGTTCTTC. The full variable domain, with the rest looked up from reference TRBV30 and TRBJ2-1, is SQTIHQWPATLVQPVGSPLSLECTVEGTSNPNLYWYRQAAGRGLQLLFYSVGIGQISSEVPQNLSASRPQDRQFILSSKKLLLSDSGFYLCACPWRDSYNEQFFGPGTRLTVL.

This clone was detected only a few times. This sequence joins TRBV6-6 and TRBJ1-1; 7 nucleotides agree with TRBD1. Germline loops: CDR1 MNHNY, CDR2 SVGAGI (reference sequence). With V trimmed by 7 bases and J by 1 base, 9 bases remained unmatched. The CDR3 is 15 amino acids. CDR3 region: CASKRGLRGNTEAFF. The CDR3 DNA reads TGTGCCAGCAAAAGGGGGCTCAGGGGGAACACTGAAGCTTTCTTT.

The chain is built from TRBV6-5 and TRBJ2-2; 7 nucleotides agree with TRBD1. The CDR3 totals 16 residues. V gave up 6 bases and J gave up 5 bases; unmatched junction bases: 12. Germline V gene sequence: CDR1 MNHEY, CDR2 SVGAGI. The CDR3 reads CASSYAKGGATGELFF. The CDR3 DNA sequence: TGTGCCAGCAGCTACGCTAAAGGGGGCGCAACCGGGGAGCTGTTTTTT.

The V and J genes are TRBV5-1 and TRBJ2-7; TRBD2 agrees at 14 bases. The CDR3 runs to 16 residues. Per germline, CDR1 SGHRS and CDR2 YFSETQ. V lost 4 bases to trimming and J lost 2 bases; unmatched junction nucleotides: 5. The CDR3 protein is CASSVGLAGGPYEQYF. CDR3 nucleotides: TGCGCCAGCAGCGTCGGACTAGCGGGAGGACCCTACGAGCAGTACTTC.

This chain connects TRBV2 to TRBJ2-7; D possibly corresponds to TRBD1 (6 bases). The V gene's germline CDR1 is SNHLY and CDR2 FYNNEI. There are 14 residues in the CDR3. Trimming removed 5 bases at V and 2 bases at J, with 13 bases between. CDR3 sequence: CASSSRTATYEQYF. CDR3 bases: TGTGCCAGCAGTTCCCGGACAGCTACCTACGAGCAGTACTTC.

V is TRBV27 and J is TRBJ2-7; D might be TRBD2 (6 bases). The CDR3 consists of 15 residues. In germline, CDR1 is MNHEY, CDR2 SMNVEV (reference sequence). The V end lost 0 bases, the J end lost 2 bases, and 11 bases lay between the germline ends. As DNA, the CDR3 is TGTGCCAGCAGTTTATCCGGAGGGAGTCCCTACGAGCAGTACTTC. This codes for CASSLSGGSPYEQYF.

In this sample, this clone turned up a few times. The chain carries TRBV15 and TRBJ2-1; D possibly corresponds to TRBD2 (6 bases). The germline V gene has CDR1 LNHNV and CDR2 YYDKDF (reference sequence). Trimming removed 3 bases at V and 9 bases at J, with 12 bases between. The CDR3 is made up of 13 amino acids. Here the CDR3 reads CATSSGLEGEQFF. CDR3 sequence (DNA): TGTGCCACCAGCAGTGGGTTGGAGGGTGAGCAGTTCTTC.

V gene TRBV25-1 combines with J gene TRBJ1-4; D may be TRBD1 (5 bases). CDR3 length: 15 amino acids. Germline loops: CDR1 MGHDK, CDR2 SYGVNS. The V gene lost 4 bases and the J gene lost 3 bases, with 12 bases spanning the gap. CDR3 sequence: CASSAMAGANEKLFF. In DNA, the CDR3 is TGTGCCAGCAGTGCAATGGCGGGGGCTAATGAAAAACTGTTTTTT.

This clone was observed once. The rearrangement joins TRBV6-5 to TRBJ2-2; maybe TRBD1 (6 bases). CDR1 and CDR2 (germline): MNHEY, SVGAGI. The V end was cut by 6 bases, the J end by 5 bases, with 10 bases between. The CDR3 covers 13 residues. The CDR3 region is CASRYGTTGELFF. The CDR3, as DNA: TGTGCCAGCAGATATGGGACAACCGGGGAGCTGTTTTTT.

The chain joins TRBV5-6 to TRBJ1-2; weak D call: TRBD1 (5 bases). The germline V gene has CDR1 SGHDT and CDR2 YYEEEE. The CDR3 runs 14 residues. V was clipped by 4 bases and J by 4 bases, with 14 bases between them. The CDR3 DNA reads as TGTGCCAGCAGCCCCGGACATGGGCCCTATGGCTACACCTTC. Encoded protein: CASSPGHGPYGYTF. Filled out from reference TRBV5-6 and TRBJ1-2, the complete variable domain reads DAGVTQSPTHLIKTRGQQVTLRCSPKSGHDTVSWYQQALGQGPQFIFQYYEEEERQRGNFPDRFSGHQFPNYSSELNVNALLLGDSALYLCASSPGHGPYGYTFGSGTRLTVV.

This chain uses TRBV28 with TRBJ2-6, with 7 bases lining up with TRBD1. The junction had 17 bases not matched to a gene; V was cut back by 6 bases and J by 3 bases. The CDR3 consists of 19 residues. Germline CDR1 reads MDHEN; CDR2 reads SYDVKM. The CDR3: CASSPRQGLVFNGANVLTF. In nucleotides, the CDR3 is TGTGCCAGCAGCCCTCGACAGGGATTGGTCTTTAATGGGGCCAACGTCCTGACTTTC.

This sequence joins TRBV19 and TRBJ2-5; 8 positions match TRBD2. Germline CDR1 and CDR2: LNHDA and SQIVND (reference sequence). Trimming took 1 base from V and 5 from J; bases not matched to a gene: 0. This CDR3 is built from 13 residues. CDR3 coding DNA: TGTGCCAGTAGTATAGCGGGGGGGGAGACCCAGTACTTC. This codes for CASSIAGGETQYF.

This rearrangement joins TRBV10-2 to TRBJ2-1; 10 positions agree with TRBD2. V shed 3 bases, J shed 12 bases, and the junction held 23 bases outside the gene matches. The length of the CDR3 is 19 residues. The germline V gene has CDR1 WSHSY and CDR2 SAAADI. The CDR3 nucleotides are TGCGCCAGCAGTGATCCGAAAACTTTGGACCCTAGCGGGAGAATGTTGCAGTTCTTC. Protein sequence: CASSDPKTLDPSGRMLQFF.

CDR3 DNA sequence: TGTGCCAGCAGCTTAGGCCCCGGGACTAGCGAGCAGTACTTC. Its protein product is CASSLGPGTSEQYF. V is TRBV11-2 and J is TRBJ2-7; 8 bases map to TRBD2. CDR3 length: 14 amino acids. The V segment lost 1 base and the J segment 6 bases; nucleotides outside the gene matches: 5. Germline V gives CDR1 SGHAT, CDR2 FQNNGV.

This sequence joins TRBV7-2 and TRBJ1-5; D gene uncertain. This CDR3 is 13 amino acids long. The germline V gene has CDR1 SGHTA and CDR2 FQGNSA. V was shortened by 2 bases and J by 4 bases, with 6 bases between the two germline ends. The CDR3 bases are TGTGCCAGCAGCTTAAATCCGAATCAGCCCCAGCATTTT. Its translation is CASSLNPNQPQHF.

The J gene is TRBJ2-6, the V gene TRBV27; 7 bases are a match to TRBD1. Germline trimming cut 2 bases from V and 0 bases from J; bases unmatched to any gene: 7. This CDR3 has 18 residues. Germline CDR1 is MNHEY and CDR2 is SMNVEV (reference sequence). CDR3 amino acids: CASSLRAGGSSGANVLTF. CDR3 in DNA: TGTGCCAGCAGTTTAAGGGCAGGGGGAAGCTCTGGGGCCAACGTCCTGACTTTC.

As regards this clone: The germline gene is not matched at one end of the junction; a read error may be the cause. This chain links TRBV2 with TRBJ2-1, with TRBD2 as a possible D gene (5 bases). The CDR3 length is 13 residues. CDR1 SNHLY and CDR2 FYNNEI come from the germline V gene. CDR3: CASSGLDTSPELF. CDR3 DNA sequence: TGTGCCAGCAGTGGATTAGATACTAGTCCCGAGCTCTTC.

The J gene is TRBJ2-7, the V gene TRBV6-4, with 12 bases that match TRBD2. V lost 5 bases and J lost 4; bases outside the gene matches: 6. This CDR3 contains 15 residues. CDR1 and CDR2 (germline): MRHNA, SNTAGT. The CDR3 sequence is CASSPRLAGVYEQYF. CDR3 nucleotide sequence: TGTGCCAGCAGTCCTCGACTAGCGGGAGTTTACGAGCAGTACTTC.

The chain combines TRBV11-2 with TRBJ2-5; TRBD2 aligns across 8 bases. Germline assignment: CDR1 SGHAT and CDR2 FQNNGV. This CDR3 is built from 17 residues. V dropped 2 bases and J dropped 2; count of bases not matched to a gene: 10. The CDR3 sequence is CASSLTAGGTIQETQYF. CDR3 DNA sequence: TGTGCCAGCAGCTTAACCGCGGGGGGAACTATACAAGAGACCCAGTACTTC.

This chain uses TRBV5-1 with TRBJ2-7; possibly TRBD2 for D (7 bases). CDR1 SGHRS and CDR2 YFSETQ come from the germline V gene. The length of the CDR3 is 14 residues. V lost 7 bases to trimming and J lost 3 bases, with 17 bases between them. CDR3 sequence: CASSWGGADYEQYF. The CDR3 coding sequence is TGCGCCAGCTCCTGGGGGGGGGCGGACTACGAGCAGTACTTC.

This chain connects TRBV9 to TRBJ2-5; TRBD1 might be the D (6 bases). The CDR3 loop spans 19 amino acids. V was cut by 3 bases and J by 2 bases, with 26 bases left in between. Germline lookup yields CDR1 SGDLS and CDR2 YYNGEE. Here the CDR3 reads CASSASPYSGAGGQETQYF. The CDR3 DNA is TGTGCCAGCAGCGCTAGCCCTTACTCAGGGGCGGGTGGGCAAGAGACCCAGTACTTC.